This TCR beta chain stems from a study of OX40 agonist ivuxolimab in advanced cancers. Broadly, across the study: The costimulatory receptor OX40 (CD134) was targeted by ivuxolimab, a fully human IgG2 agonistic monoclonal antibody. Intravenous ivuxolimab was administered to patients every 2 weeks at six dose levels: 0.01, 0.1, 0.3, 1.5, 3 and 10 mg/kg. Of the roughly 54 patients in dose escalation, about 20 had hepatocellular carcinoma, some 15 had melanoma, 9 had renal cell carcinoma and 9 had head and neck cancer. In the dose-escalation cohort, approximately 80% of patients were male, and the mean age was around 60 years with a range of roughly 20 to 80. Patients were allowed to have had prior anti-PD-1, anti-PD-L1 or anti-CTLA-4 therapy, and more than 30% of the dose-escalation patients had previously received checkpoint inhibitors. Partial responses occurred in three dose-escalation patients, of whom one had hepatocellular carcinoma and two had cutaneous melanoma. The purpose of peripheral TCRbeta sequencing was to test whether ivuxolimab changed TCR sequence diversity and led to clonal T-cell expansion. The paper reports the monotherapy dose-escalation portion (N ≈ 50 patients) of the phase I ivuxolimab trial. Results the study describes overall, beyond this receptor: The antigen specificity of the clonally expanded peripheral T cells was not determined. In the 0.1-3.0 mg/kg groups, partial responders had among the lowest normalized peripheral clonal expansion, particularly in CD8+ T cells. After ivuxolimab, CD8+ T cells had more expanded clones than CD4+ T cells on average. Low levels of normalized T-cell clonal expansion were also shown by some nonresponding patients. Clonal expansion of both CD4+ and CD8+ blood T cells was observed from baseline to week 6 at doses 0.1 to 3.0 mg/kg.

The trial excluded patients who had a history of autoimmune disease or were on systemic immunosuppression. Peripheral blood for TCR sequencing was collected from all dose cohorts at baseline, on cycle 4 day 1, and on cycle 7 day 1. The samples were drawn from a first-in-human, open-label, multicenter phase I dose-escalation trial of ivuxolimab. The trial enrolled adults with locally advanced or metastatic head and neck squamous cell, hepatocellular, melanoma or renal cell carcinoma. Before TCR sequencing, CD4+ T cells and CD8+ T cells were sorted from peripheral blood as separate populations. For sequencing of the TCRbeta CDR3 region, genomic DNA was extracted from the sorted cells. The immunoSEQ Assay was used to sequence the TCRbeta CDR3 regions. Held by TCRdb, this immuneACCESS table contains in-frame sequences only and omits some clones. Under half of the omission traces to an unresolved V gene where checked; the cause of the rest is unknown. This sample comprises about 7,700 clones, approximately 85% of them detected only once. The top ten hold around 34% of the sample.

From the cysteine through the phenylalanine, the CDR3 covers 17 amino acids. Here the CDR3 DNA is all that survives: 51 bases in frame from base 1. CDR1 and CDR2, looked up from the germline V gene, are SGHVS and FNYEAQ. V is reduced by 4 bases and J by 0 bases, leaving a spacing of 15 bases between them. Comments on this clone: The antigen it binds to is not known. It has no much larger one-base neighbor in the sample; base qualities were not kept.

The rearranged segments are TRBV7-6 and TRBJ2-2, with no confidently assigned D gene. The sample was CD4+ or CD8+ T cells sorted from blood, taken in a trial of the OX40 agonist ivuxolimab. The TCR comes from an adult with an advanced solid tumor such as melanoma, head and neck, liver or kidney cancer. This receptor carries the CDR3 CASSSPLGQANTGELFF. In nucleotide form, the sequence is TGTGCCAGCAGCTCCCCCTTAGGGCAAGCGAACACCGGGGAGCTGTTTTTT.